The present T cell receptor (beta chain) was sequenced within a study of CXCR3-negative and CXCR3-positive naive CD8 T cells. Turning to the study itself: The study obtained approximately 130 million TRB reads, about 1.5 +/- 0.3 million per library. Findings and caveats of the study: TRB CDR3s of CXCR3-positive naive cells were more hydrophobic than those of CXCR3-negative naive cells. Diversity ran similarly high across both naive subsets but far lower in memory CD8+ cells.

The libraries of TRB cDNA were prepared using 5' RACE with UMI labels. TCRdb re-called the 5' RACE reads, yielding one record per CDR3 amino acid sequence without DNA. The repertoire shows about 150,000 distinct CDR3 sequences; the top ten hold 0.25% to 0.3%. Details on this clonotype: Its specificity is unknown.

Sequenced: naive CXCR3+ CD8+ T cells from blood. Indicated subset: CD45RO-CCR7+CD27+CD95- naive CD8+ T cells expressing CXCR3 (TNR3+). The clonotype originates from a human donor in good health. Some clones in this sample may be carry-over from other donors' samples.

The CDR3 loop is CATSPGTDEQFF. V is TRBV21-1 and J is TRBJ2-1; checking the TCRdb D call of TRBD1 is not possible without DNA. TRBV21-1 is termed a pseudogene. The CDR3 runs to 12 residues.